The clone carrying this T cell receptor beta chain was detected many times. Its antigen is not identified. A junction boundary mismatches the germline segment, possibly from a read error. These data belong to a study of spatial heterogeneity in lung cancer. Whole-study results and caveats: Among blood samples, ubiquitous expanded tumor TCRs appeared more at resection than at follow-up.

TCRdb reanalysed the 5' RACE reads using MiXCR and keeps one entry per CDR3 protein. The data show 20,000 to 25,000 distinct CDR3 sequences, approximately 5.8% seen once. Germline loops: CDR1 GTSNPN, CDR2 SVGIG (reference sequence). This CDR3 has 12 residues. Time point in this sample: sample taken at primary tumor resection. Donation came from 70 or so patients with untreated early-stage non-small cell lung cancer. Whole RNA from tumor, nontumor lung or frozen PBMC was sequenced unsorted. The TCR originated in a male donor with early-stage non-small cell lung cancer. The chain couples TRBV30 to TRBJ2-7; TRBD1 matches at 10 bases. The specimen comprised PBMCs, sampled at surgery. The CDR3 coding sequence is TGTGCCTGGAACCCGGGACAGGGGCCCGCGGGGTTC. This sequence encodes CAWNPGQGPAGF.